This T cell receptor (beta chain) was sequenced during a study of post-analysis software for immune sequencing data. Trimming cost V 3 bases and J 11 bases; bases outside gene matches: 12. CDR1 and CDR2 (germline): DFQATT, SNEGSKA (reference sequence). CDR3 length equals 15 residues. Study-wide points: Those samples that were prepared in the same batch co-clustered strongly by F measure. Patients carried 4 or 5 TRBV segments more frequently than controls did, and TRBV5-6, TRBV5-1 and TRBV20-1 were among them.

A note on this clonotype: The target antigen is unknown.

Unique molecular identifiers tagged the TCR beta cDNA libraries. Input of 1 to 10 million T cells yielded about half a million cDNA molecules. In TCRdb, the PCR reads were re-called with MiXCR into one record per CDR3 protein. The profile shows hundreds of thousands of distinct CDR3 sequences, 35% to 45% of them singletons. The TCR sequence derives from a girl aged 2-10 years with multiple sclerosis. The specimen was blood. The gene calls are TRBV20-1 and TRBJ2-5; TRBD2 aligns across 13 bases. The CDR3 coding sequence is TGCAGTGCTAGCCAGCCCGGGACTAGCGGGAATGAGCAGTACTTC. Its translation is CSASQPGTSGNEQYF.